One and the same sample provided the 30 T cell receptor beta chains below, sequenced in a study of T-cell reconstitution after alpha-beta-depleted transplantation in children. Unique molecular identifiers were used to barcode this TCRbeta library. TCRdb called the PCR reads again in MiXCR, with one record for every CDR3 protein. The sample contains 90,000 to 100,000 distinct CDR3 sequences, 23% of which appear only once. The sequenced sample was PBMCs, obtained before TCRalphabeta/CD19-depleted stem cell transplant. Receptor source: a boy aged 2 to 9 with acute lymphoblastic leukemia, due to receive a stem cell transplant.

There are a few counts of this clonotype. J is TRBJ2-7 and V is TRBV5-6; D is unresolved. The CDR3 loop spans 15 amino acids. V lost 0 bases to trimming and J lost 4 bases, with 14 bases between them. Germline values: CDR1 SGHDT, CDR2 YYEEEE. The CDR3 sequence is CASSLGPSAPYEQYF. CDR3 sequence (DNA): TGTGCCAGCAGCTTGGGTCCCTCGGCGCCATACGAGCAGTACTTC.

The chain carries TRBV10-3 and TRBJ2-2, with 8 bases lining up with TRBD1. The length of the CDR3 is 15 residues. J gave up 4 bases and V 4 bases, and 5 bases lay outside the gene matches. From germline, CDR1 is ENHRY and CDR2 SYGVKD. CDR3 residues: CAISGRQGTTGELFF. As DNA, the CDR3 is TGTGCCATCAGTGGTAGACAGGGGACCACCGGGGAGCTGTTTTTT.

CDR3 in amino acids: CASSQGVFNYEQYF. The CDR3 DNA follows: TGCGCCAGCAGCCAAGGGGTCTTTAACTACGAGCAGTACTTC. V usage is TRBV4-1 and J usage is TRBJ2-7; D uncertain. V lost 1 base to trimming and J lost 3 bases, with 10 bases between them. Germline V gene lookup returns CDR1 MGHRA and CDR2 YSYEKL. The CDR3 consists of 14 residues.

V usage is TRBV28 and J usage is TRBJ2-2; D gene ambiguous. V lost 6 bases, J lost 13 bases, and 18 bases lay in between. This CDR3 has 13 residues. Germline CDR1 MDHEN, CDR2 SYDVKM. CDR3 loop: CASSPTETLALFF. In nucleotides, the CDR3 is TGTGCCAGCAGCCCAACGGAGACCCTGGCGCTGTTTTTT. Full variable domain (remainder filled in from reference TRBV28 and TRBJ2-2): DVKVTQSSRYLVKRTGEKVFLECVQDMDHENMFWYRQDPGLGLRLIYFSYDVKMKEKGDIPEGYSVSREKKERFSLILESASTNQTSMYLCASSPTETLALFFGEGSRLTVL.

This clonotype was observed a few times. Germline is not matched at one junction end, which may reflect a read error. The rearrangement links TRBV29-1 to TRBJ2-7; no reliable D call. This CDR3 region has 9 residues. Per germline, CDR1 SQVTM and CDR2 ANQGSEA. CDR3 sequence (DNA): TGCAGCGTTGCTCCAGGTGGGGATTTC. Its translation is CSVAPGGDF.

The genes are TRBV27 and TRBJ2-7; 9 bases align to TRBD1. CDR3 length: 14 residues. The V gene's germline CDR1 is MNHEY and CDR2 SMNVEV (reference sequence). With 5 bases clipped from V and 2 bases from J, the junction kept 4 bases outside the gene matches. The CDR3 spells CASSRTGATYEQYF. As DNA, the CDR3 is TGTGCCAGCAGTCGGACAGGGGCAACCTACGAGCAGTACTTC.

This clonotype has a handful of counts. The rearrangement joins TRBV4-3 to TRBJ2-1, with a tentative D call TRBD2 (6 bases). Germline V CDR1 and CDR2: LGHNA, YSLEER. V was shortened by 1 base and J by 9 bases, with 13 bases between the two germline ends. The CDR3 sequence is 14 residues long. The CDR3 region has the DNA TGCGCCAGCAGCCAAGCCGGAGGGTGGAGTGAGCAGTTCTTC. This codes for CASSQAGGWSEQFF.

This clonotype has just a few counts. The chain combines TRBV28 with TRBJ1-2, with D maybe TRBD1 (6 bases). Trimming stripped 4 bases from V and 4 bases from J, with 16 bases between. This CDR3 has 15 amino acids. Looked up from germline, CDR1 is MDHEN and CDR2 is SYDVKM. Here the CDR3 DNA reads TGTGCCAGCAGTTCACCGACAGGTCAACTCTATGGCTACACCTTC. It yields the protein CASSSPTGQLYGYTF.

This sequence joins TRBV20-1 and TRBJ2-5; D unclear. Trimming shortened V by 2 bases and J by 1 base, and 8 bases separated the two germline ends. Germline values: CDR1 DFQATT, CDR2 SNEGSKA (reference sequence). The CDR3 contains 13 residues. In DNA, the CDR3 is TGCAGTGCTAGATTCGCAGTCCAAGAGACCCAGTACTTC. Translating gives CSARFAVQETQYF.

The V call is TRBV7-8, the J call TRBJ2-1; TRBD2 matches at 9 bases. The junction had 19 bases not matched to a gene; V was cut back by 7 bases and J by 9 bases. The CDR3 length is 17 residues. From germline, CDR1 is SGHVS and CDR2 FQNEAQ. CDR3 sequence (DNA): TGTGCCAGCATCCCAACGGTACTAGCGGGCAGGTATGGTGAGCAGTTCTTC. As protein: CASIPTVLAGRYGEQFF.

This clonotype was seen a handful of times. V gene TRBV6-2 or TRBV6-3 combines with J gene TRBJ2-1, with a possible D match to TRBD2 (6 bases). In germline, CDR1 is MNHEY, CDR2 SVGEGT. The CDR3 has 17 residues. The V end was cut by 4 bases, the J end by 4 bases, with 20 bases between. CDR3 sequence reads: CASSSDISGRLYNEQFF. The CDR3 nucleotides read TGTGCCAGCAGTTCCGACATTAGCGGCCGCTTATACAATGAGCAGTTCTTC.

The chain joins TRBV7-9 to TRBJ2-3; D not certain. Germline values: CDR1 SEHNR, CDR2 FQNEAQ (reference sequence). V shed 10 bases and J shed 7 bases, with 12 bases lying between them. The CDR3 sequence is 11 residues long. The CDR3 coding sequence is TGTGCCACCACGCTTGGGAATACGCAGTATTTT. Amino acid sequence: CATTLGNTQYF.

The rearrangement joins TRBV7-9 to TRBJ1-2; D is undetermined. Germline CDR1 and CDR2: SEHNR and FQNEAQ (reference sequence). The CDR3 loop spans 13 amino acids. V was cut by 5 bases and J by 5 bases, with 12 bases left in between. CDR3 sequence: CASSPLNFYGYTF. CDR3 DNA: TGTGCCAGCAGCCCCCTCAACTTTTATGGCTACACCTTC.

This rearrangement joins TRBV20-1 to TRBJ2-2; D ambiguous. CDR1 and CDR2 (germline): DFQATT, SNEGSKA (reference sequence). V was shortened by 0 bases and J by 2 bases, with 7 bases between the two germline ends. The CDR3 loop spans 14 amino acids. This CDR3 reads CSARDTLNTGELFF. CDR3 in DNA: TGCAGTGCTAGAGATACTCTTAACACCGGGGAGCTGTTTTTT.

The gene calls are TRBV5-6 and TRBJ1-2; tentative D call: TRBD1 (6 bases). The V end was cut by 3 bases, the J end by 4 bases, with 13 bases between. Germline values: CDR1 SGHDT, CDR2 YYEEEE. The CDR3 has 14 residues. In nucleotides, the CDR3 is TGTGCCAGCAGCTCGGGGACAATCGGCTATGGCTACACCTTC. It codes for CASSSGTIGYGYTF. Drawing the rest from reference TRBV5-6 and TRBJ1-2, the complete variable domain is DAGVTQSPTHLIKTRGQQVTLRCSPKSGHDTVSWYQQALGQGPQFIFQYYEEEERQRGNFPDRFSGHQFPNYSSELNVNALLLGDSALYLCASSSGTIGYGYTFGSGTRLTVV.

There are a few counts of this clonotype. CDR3 loop: CSAYSGQGSFKQFF. CDR3 in DNA: TGCAGTGCGTATTCCGGACAAGGGTCCTTTAAGCAGTTCTTC. The chain joins TRBV20-1 to TRBJ2-1, with D possibly TRBD1 on 5 matching bases. CDR3 length: 14 amino acids. From germline, CDR1 is DFQATT and CDR2 SNEGSKA (reference sequence). The V gene lost 6 bases and the J gene lost 11 bases, with 23 bases spanning the gap.

CDR3 sequence reads: CASSPPGGFSYNEQFF. The CDR3 nucleotides are TGTGCCAGCAGCCCCCCCGGCGGGTTTTCCTACAATGAGCAGTTCTTC. This chain links TRBV7-9 with TRBJ2-1; weak D call: TRBD2 (5 bases). V shed 5 bases and J shed 1 base, with 15 bases lying between them. The CDR3 covers 16 residues. CDR1 is SEHNR and CDR2 is FQNEAQ in the germline V gene (reference sequence).

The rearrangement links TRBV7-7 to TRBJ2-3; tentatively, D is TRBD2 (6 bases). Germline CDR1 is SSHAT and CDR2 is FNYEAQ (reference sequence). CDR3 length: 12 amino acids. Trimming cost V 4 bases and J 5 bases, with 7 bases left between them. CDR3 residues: CASSSEGDTQYF. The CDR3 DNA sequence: TGTGCCAGCAGCTCGGAGGGAGATACGCAGTATTTT.

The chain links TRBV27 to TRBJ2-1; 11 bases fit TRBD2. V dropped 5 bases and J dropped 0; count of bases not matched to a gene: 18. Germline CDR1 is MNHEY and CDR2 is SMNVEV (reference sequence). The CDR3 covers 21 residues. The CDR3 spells CASSLSPTETSGEGSYNEQFF. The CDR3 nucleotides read TGTGCCAGCAGTCTCTCCCCTACCGAGACTAGCGGGGAGGGCTCCTACAATGAGCAGTTCTTC.

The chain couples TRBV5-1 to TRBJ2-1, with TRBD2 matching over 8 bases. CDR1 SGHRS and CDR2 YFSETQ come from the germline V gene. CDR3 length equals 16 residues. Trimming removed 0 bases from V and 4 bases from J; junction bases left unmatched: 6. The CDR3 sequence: CASSLVVSGVYNEQFF. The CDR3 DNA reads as TGCGCCAGCAGCTTGGTGGTTAGCGGGGTTTACAATGAGCAGTTCTTC.

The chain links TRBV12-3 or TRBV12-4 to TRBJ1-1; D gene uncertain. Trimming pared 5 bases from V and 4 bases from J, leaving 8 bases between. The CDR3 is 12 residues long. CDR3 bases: TGTGCCAGCAGTCCCGGATTCACTGAAGCTTTCTTT. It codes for CASSPGFTEAFF.

Here the CDR3 reads CSGSGDSYEQYF. CDR3 coding DNA: TGCAGCGGCAGTGGGGACTCCTACGAGCAGTACTTC. This rearrangement joins TRBV29-1 to TRBJ2-7; no reliable D call. The CDR3 totals 12 residues. The germline V gene encodes CDR1 SQVTM and CDR2 ANQGSEA. Between the trimmed V and J ends, which lost 7 bases and 0 bases, there was a span of 10 bases.

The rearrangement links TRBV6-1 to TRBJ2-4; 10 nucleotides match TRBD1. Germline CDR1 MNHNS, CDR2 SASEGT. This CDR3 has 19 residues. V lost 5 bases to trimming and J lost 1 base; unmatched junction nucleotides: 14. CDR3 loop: CASSPRDRGPLFAKNIQYF. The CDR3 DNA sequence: TGTGCCAGCAGTCCCCGGGACAGGGGCCCCCTTTTTGCCAAAAACATTCAGTACTTC.

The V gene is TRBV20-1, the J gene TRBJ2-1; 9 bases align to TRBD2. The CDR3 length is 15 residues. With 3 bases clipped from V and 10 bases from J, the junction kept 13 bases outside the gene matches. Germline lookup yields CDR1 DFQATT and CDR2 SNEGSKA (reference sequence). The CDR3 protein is CSASRAGGLPGEQFF. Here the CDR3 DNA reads TGCAGTGCTAGTAGGGCGGGAGGGCTACCGGGAGAGCAGTTCTTC.

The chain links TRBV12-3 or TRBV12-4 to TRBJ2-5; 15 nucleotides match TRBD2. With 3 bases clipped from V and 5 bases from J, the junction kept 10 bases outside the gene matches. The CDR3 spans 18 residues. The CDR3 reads CASSFLAHGLAGGETQYF. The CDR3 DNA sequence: TGTGCCAGCAGTTTTTTGGCACACGGACTAGCGGGAGGGGAGACCCAGTACTTC.

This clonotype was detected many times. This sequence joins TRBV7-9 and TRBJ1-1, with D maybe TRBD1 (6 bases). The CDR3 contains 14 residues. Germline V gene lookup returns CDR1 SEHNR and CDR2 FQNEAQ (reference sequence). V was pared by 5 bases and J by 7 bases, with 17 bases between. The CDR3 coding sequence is TGTGCCAGCAGCACCGAGACAGGTTACGGTGAAGCTTTCTTT. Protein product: CASSTETGYGEAFF.

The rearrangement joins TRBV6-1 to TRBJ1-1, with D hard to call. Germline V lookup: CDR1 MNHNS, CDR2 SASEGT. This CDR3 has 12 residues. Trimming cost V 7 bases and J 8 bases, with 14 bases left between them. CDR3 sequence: CASTPRKAEAFF. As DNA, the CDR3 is TGTGCCAGCACCCCCAGGAAAGCCGAAGCTTTCTTT.

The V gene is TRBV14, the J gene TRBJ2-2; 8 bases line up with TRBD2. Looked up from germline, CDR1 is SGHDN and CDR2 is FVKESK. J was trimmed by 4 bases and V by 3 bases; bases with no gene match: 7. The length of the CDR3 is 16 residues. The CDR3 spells CASSQGVGLATGELFF. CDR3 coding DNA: TGTGCCAGCAGCCAGGGAGTAGGACTAGCCACCGGGGAGCTGTTTTTT.

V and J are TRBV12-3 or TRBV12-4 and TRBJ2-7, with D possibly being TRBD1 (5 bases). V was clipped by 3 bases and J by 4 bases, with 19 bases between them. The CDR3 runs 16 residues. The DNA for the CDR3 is TGTGCCAGCAGTTTCTCAGGGAAGTCGGCCACTTACGAGCAGTACTTC. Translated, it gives CASSFSGKSATYEQYF.

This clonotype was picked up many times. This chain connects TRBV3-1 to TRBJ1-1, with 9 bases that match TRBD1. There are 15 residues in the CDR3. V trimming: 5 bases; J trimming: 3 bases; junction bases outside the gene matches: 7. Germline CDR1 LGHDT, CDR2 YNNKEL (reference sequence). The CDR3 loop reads CASSWPGQGYTEAFF. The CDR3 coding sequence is TGTGCCAGCAGCTGGCCGGGACAGGGATACACTGAAGCTTTCTTT.